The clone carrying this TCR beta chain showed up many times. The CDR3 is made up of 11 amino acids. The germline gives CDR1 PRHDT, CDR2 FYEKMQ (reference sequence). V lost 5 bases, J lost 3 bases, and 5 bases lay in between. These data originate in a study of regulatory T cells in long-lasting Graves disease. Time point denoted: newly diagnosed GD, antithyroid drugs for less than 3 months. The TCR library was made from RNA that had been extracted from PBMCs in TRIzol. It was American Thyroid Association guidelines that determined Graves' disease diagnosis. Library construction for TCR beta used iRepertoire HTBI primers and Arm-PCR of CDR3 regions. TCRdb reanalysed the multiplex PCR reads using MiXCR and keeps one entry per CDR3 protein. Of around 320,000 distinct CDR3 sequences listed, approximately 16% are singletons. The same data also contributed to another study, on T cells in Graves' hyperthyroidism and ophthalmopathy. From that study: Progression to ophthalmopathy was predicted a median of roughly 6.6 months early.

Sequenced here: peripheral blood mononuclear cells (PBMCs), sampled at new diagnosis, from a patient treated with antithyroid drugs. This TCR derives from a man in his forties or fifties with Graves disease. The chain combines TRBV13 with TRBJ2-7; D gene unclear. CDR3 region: CASSVHYEQYF. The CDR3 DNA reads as TGTGCCAGCAGCGTTCACTACGAGCAGTACTTC.